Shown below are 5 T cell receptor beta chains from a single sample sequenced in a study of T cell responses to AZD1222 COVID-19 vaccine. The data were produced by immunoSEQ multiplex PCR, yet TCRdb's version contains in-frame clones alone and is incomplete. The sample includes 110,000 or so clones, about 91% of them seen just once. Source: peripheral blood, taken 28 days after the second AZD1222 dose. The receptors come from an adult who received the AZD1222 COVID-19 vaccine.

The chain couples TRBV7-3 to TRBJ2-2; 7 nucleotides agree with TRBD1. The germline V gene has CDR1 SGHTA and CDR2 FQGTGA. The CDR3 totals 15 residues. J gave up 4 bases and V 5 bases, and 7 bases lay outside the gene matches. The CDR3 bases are TGTGCCAGCAGCCCCCGGGACAGCCCCACCGGGGAGCTGTTTTTT. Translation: CASSPRDSPTGELFF.

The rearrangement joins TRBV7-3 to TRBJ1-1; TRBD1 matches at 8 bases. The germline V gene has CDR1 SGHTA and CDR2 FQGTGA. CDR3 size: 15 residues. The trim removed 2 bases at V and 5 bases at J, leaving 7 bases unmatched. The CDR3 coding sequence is TGTGCCAGCAGCTTAGCCCCCAGGGGGCAGACTGAAGCTTTCTTT. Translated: CASSLAPRGQTEAFF.

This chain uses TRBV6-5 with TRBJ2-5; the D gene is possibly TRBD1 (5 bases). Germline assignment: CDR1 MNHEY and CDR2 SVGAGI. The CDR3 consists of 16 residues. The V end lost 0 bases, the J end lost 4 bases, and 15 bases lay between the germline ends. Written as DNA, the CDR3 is TGTGCCAGCAGTTACTCCCAGTTTCAGGGTAGAGAGACCCAGTACTTC. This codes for CASSYSQFQGRETQYF.

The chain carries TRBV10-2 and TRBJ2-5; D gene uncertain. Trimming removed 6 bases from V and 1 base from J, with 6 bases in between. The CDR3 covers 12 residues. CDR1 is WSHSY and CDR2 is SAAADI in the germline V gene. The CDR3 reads CASRSAQETQYF. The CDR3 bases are TGCGCCAGCAGGAGCGCCCAAGAGACCCAGTACTTC.

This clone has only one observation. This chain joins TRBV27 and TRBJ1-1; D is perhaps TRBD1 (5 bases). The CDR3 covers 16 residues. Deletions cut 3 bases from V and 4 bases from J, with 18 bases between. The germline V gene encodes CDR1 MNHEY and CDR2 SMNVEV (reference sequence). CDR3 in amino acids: CASSFGGGGRITEAFF. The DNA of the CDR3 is TGTGCCAGCAGTTTCGGGGGGGGAGGGAGAATCACTGAAGCTTTCTTT.